A selection of T cell receptor beta chains follows, all from one sample in a study of T-cell reconstitution after alpha-beta-depleted transplantation in children. TCRdb re-called the PCR reads through MiXCR, storing one row per CDR3 protein. In the table there are around 450,000 distinct CDR3 sequences, about a sixth of which are singletons. Material: PBMCs, mostly from graft donor cells, obtained 360 days after TCRalphabeta/CD19-depleted stem cell transplant. These receptors originate from a boy under three years old who had a stem cell transplant for Wiskott-Aldrich syndrome, so the T cells may come from the graft donor. Both conserved end residues are part of each CDR3. D genes are given only for firm matches. The size entry is marked missing in some rows and otherwise reads once, few, many or a size class.

d_call j_call v_call clone_size cdr3_nt cdr3_aa
. TRBJ2-1 TRBV5-1 many TGCGCCAGCAGCTTGGTGAGGGGCTCCTACAATGAGCAGTTCTTC CASSLVRGSYNEQFF
. TRBJ2-7 TRBV11-2 . TGTGCCAGCAGGACGTACAGTTCCTACGAGCAGTACTTC CASRTYSSYEQYF
. TRBJ1-5 TRBV24-1 few TGTGCCACCAGTGAACCCGACAGACAGCCCCAGCATTTT CATSEPDRQPQHF
. TRBJ2-2 TRBV11-2 . TGTGCCAGCAGCTTAGATCGTAGTCGGCGGAGCACCGGGGAGCTGTTTTTT CASSLDRSRRSTGELFF
. TRBJ2-2 TRBV12-3/TRBV12-4 . TGTGCCAGCAGTCCCCCCGTATACACCGGGGAGCTGTTTTTT CASSPPVYTGELFF
. TRBJ1-2 TRBV7-9 . TGTGCCAGCAGTTTTGGGCAAGGCTACACCTTC CASSFGQGYTF
. TRBJ2-7 TRBV6-2/TRBV6-3 . TGTGCCAGCGCGTACAATTCCTACGAGCAGTACTTC CASAYNSYEQYF
. TRBJ2-5 TRBV12-3/TRBV12-4 few TGTGCCAGCAGTCGACGAGGACAGCAAGAGACCCAGTACTTC CASSRRGQQETQYF
. TRBJ1-6 TRBV25-1 many TGTGCCAGCAGGCCATCACTGGTGGGTTCACCCCTCCACTTT CASRPSLVGSPLHF
TRBD1 TRBJ2-7 TRBV5-1 few TGCGCCAGCAGCTTGAACAGGGGGAGTAACGAGCAGTACTTC CASSLNRGSNEQYF
. TRBJ2-2 TRBV12-3/TRBV12-4 . TGTGCCAGCAGTTTCCATCTAGCGCCGAGCAATCCCGGGGAGCTGTTTTTT CASSFHLAPSNPGELFF
. TRBJ1-2 TRBV7-9 . TGTGCCAGCAGCTATCAGGGCAGTATTAACTATGGCTACACCTTC CASSYQGSINYGYTF
. TRBJ2-7 TRBV2 few TGTGCCAGCAGTCTGACTAGAGTCGGGGAGCAGTACTTC CASSLTRVGEQYF
. TRBJ1-4 TRBV10-3 few TGTGCCATCAGGAGCGACAGAACTAATGAAAAACTGTTTTTT CAIRSDRTNEKLFF
TRBD2 TRBJ2-7 TRBV5-1 . TGCGCCAGCAGCCCCGGGAGGGCGGGGGAGCAGTACTTC CASSPGRAGEQYF
. TRBJ1-4 TRBV5-1 . TGCGCCAGCAGCTTGGACCGCCCTGGGCCCGGACTGTTTTTT CASSLDRPGPGLFF
. TRBJ2-1 TRBV4-2 . TGTGCCAGCAGCCGGGGGCTCGGCGGACAGTTCAACAATGAGCAGTTCTTC CASSRGLGGQFNNEQFF
TRBD1 TRBJ2-7 TRBV28 . TGTGCCACATTGGGACAGGGGGAGCAGTACTTC CATLGQGEQYF
. TRBJ2-7 TRBV5-1 few TGCGCCAGCAGCTTGCCAGGGGTGAGAGAGCAGTACTTC CASSLPGVREQYF
TRBD1 TRBJ2-7 TRBV6-1 few TGTGCCAGCAGTGAGCCCTTGAGGGGGCCCTACGAGCAGTACTTC CASSEPLRGPYEQYF
TRBD1 TRBJ1-1 TRBV27 . TGTGCCAGCAGCCGGGACAGGAAAATGAACACTGAAGCTTTCTTT CASSRDRKMNTEAFF
TRBD2 TRBJ2-2 TRBV5-1 . TGCGCCAGCAGCCGGGGGGTGCAGTCGAACACCGGGGAGCTGTTTTTT CASSRGVQSNTGELFF
. TRBJ2-2 TRBV24-1 many TGTGCCACCAGTGATTTTACAGGGATAGGGCTGTTTTTT CATSDFTGIGLFF
. TRBJ2-3 TRBV5-5 . TGTGCCAGCAGCTTACGGGACGTGGATACGCAGTATTTT CASSLRDVDTQYF
. TRBJ2-3 TRBV5-1 . TGCGCCAGCAGCTCTCGGAGGGTTAGAAGGCAGTATTTT CASSSRRVRRQYF
. TRBJ2-5 TRBV15 . TGTGCCACCAGCTATACGACAGCCGGAGAGACCCAGTACTTC CATSYTTAGETQYF
TRBD2 TRBJ2-1 TRBV29-1 . TGCAGCGTTGAGGTAGCGGGGGGATACAATGAGCAGTTCTTC CSVEVAGGYNEQFF
. TRBJ2-2 TRBV2 . TGTGCCAGCAGTTACTTGCAGGGGAACACCGGGGAGCTGTTTTTT CASSYLQGNTGELFF
TRBD1 TRBJ2-7 TRBV7-6 . TGTGCCAGCAGCTTAATCGGGCCGGGACAGGGACCCTACGAGCAGTACTTC CASSLIGPGQGPYEQYF
. TRBJ2-7 TRBV7-2 . TGTGCCAGCAGCTTAGAAATAGGAAGGTCCTACGAGCAGTACTTC CASSLEIGRSYEQYF
TRBD1 TRBJ2-5 TRBV10-3 . TGTGCCATCGGGCGGCCGGGACAGGGGAAAGAGACCCAGTACTTC CAIGRPGQGKETQYF
TRBD1 TRBJ2-7 TRBV2 . TGTGCCAGCCTAAGGGACAGGGATCTCTACGAGCAGTACTTC CASLRDRDLYEQYF
. TRBJ2-6 TRBV2 few TGTGCCAGCAGTGTAGAGGGGGGGACGTCTGGGGCCAACGTCCTGACTTTC CASSVEGGTSGANVLTF
. TRBJ2-1 TRBV6-6 . TGTGCCAGCAGACCTCCCCGTGGTGAGCAGTTCTTC CASRPPRGEQFF
TRBD1 TRBJ2-7 TRBV25-1 few TGTGCCAGCAGTCCGGGACAGGGGGCTTATTCCTACGAGCAGTACTTC CASSPGQGAYSYEQYF